A selection of T cell receptor beta chains follows, all from one sample in a study of T-cell memory formation after mild COVID-19. MiXCR, applied by TCRdb to the 5' RACE reads, yields one record per CDR3 protein. The sample shows about 430,000 distinct CDR3 sequences, about 24% of them seen only once. The sample taken for sequencing was PBMCs or a T cell subset sorted from them (not recorded which). The source is an adult woman who had mild COVID-19 (a few samples of this study predate the infection). Cell type and time point are not known. The CDR3 runs from the conserved cysteine through the conserved F or W. The D gene is left open where the match is weak. Size tells how often a clone was seen (once, few, many) or the class of an expanded clone, and some rows leave it out.

CATRGSQETQYF,TGTGCCACCAGAGGTTCTCAAGAGACCCAGTACTTC,.,TRBJ2-5,TRBV12-3/TRBV12-4,.
CASSDPQGKQYF,TGTGCCAGCAGTGACCCCCAAGGGAAGCAGTACTTC,.,TRBJ2-7,TRBV25-1,many
CASSRGQLLAKNIQYF,TGTGCCAGCAGCCGAGGTCAGCTACTAGCCAAAAACATTCAGTACTTC,.,TRBJ2-4,TRBV3-1,.
CASSYPLQAGPSSYNEQFF,TGTGCCAGCAGTTACCCCCTGCAGGCGGGGCCAAGCTCCTACAATGAGCAGTTCTTC,.,TRBJ2-1,TRBV6-2/TRBV6-3,.
CASTRGQMIDNEQFF,TGCGCCAGCACCAGGGGACAGATGATAGACAATGAGCAGTTCTTC,TRBD1,TRBJ2-1,TRBV5-1,.
CASSPLNTGNEKLFF,TGTGCCAGCTCACCGCTGAACACGGGGAATGAAAAACTGTTTTTT,.,TRBJ1-4,TRBV18,.
CASSTGTSDQETQYF,TGTGCCAGCAGTACCGGGACTAGCGATCAAGAGACCCAGTACTTC,TRBD2,TRBJ2-5,TRBV12-3/TRBV12-4,few
CSARIDSGRFPGDTQYF,TGCAGTGCTAGAATAGATAGCGGGAGGTTTCCAGGAGATACGCAGTATTTT,TRBD2,TRBJ2-3,TRBV20-1,.
CASSPRRSPNSPLHF,TGCGCCAGCAGCCCCCGGAGGAGCCCGAATTCACCCCTCCACTTT,.,TRBJ1-6,TRBV4-1,.
CASSVGPTGTGTYEQYF,TGTGCCAGCAGCGTTGGACCGACCGGGACAGGCACCTACGAGCAGTACTTC,TRBD1,TRBJ2-7,TRBV7-6,.
CATQGLAVETQYF,TGTGCCACCCAGGGACTAGCGGTAGAGACCCAGTACTTC,TRBD2,TRBJ2-5,TRBV24-1,.
CASSLKWFSGQGALAGANVLTF,TGTGCCAGCAGCTTAAAATGGTTTAGCGGACAGGGGGCACTAGCTGGGGCCAACGTCCTGACTTTC,TRBD1,TRBJ2-6,TRBV7-6,.
CASSPRTGGSGEQFF,TGTGCCAGCAGCCCCCGGACAGGGGGCTCTGGCGAGCAGTTCTTC,TRBD1,TRBJ2-1,TRBV3-1,few
CASSFGLAGVEQFF,TGTGCCAGCAGTTTCGGACTAGCGGGAGTTGAGCAGTTCTTC,TRBD2,TRBJ2-1,TRBV12-3/TRBV12-4,.
CASSATGGKETQYF,TGTGCCAGCTCAGCTACAGGGGGCAAAGAGACCCAGTACTTC,TRBD1,TRBJ2-5,TRBV18,.
CASSQEIGDGYTF,TGCGCCAGCAGCCAAGAGATAGGGGATGGCTACACCTTC,.,TRBJ1-2,TRBV4-3,.
CASSTPTGSMNTEAFF,TGTGCCAGCAGCACCCCGACAGGGTCAATGAACACTGAAGCTTTCTTT,TRBD1,TRBJ1-1,TRBV7-8,few
CASTPPRDSGNTIYF,TGTGCCAGCACCCCACCCCGGGACTCTGGAAACACCATATATTTT,.,TRBJ1-3,TRBV18,.
CASSYNPAGYTDTQYF,TGTGCCAGCAGTTACAATCCAGCGGGATACACAGATACGCAGTATTTT,TRBD2,TRBJ2-3,TRBV6-5,.
CASSEGGLGGIQYF,TGTGCCAGCAGTGAAGGGGGCCTAGGGGGCATTCAGTACTTC,.,TRBJ2-4,TRBV2,few
CASSFRGSSTDTQYF,TGTGCCAGCAGCTTCAGGGGGTCGAGCACAGATACGCAGTATTTT,TRBD1,TRBJ2-3,TRBV7-6,.
CASSPAGQGGDQPQHF,TGTGCCAGCAGTCCCGCCGGACAGGGAGGTGATCAGCCCCAGCATTTT,TRBD1,TRBJ1-5,TRBV6-6,.
CASRLGLSNEQFF,TGTGCCAGCAGGCTGGGTCTATCAAATGAGCAGTTCTTC,.,TRBJ2-1,TRBV12-3/TRBV12-4,few
CSATPGTYSYEQYF,TGCAGTGCTACCCCCGGGACGTACTCCTACGAGCAGTACTTC,.,TRBJ2-7,TRBV20-1,.
CAINGRSQETQYF,TGTGCCATCAATGGGAGAAGCCAAGAGACCCAGTACTTC,.,TRBJ2-5,TRBV10-3,.
CASVGLVDTQYF,TGTGCCAGCGTAGGACTAGTAGATACGCAGTATTTT,TRBD2,TRBJ2-3,TRBV12-3/TRBV12-4,few
CSVRGKSSYNEQFF,TGCAGCGTCCGGGGGAAGAGCTCCTACAATGAGCAGTTCTTC,.,TRBJ2-1,TRBV29-1,few
CATPRDRVFSGANVLTF,TGTGCCACTCCCCGGGACAGGGTTTTCTCTGGGGCCAACGTCCTGACTTTC,TRBD1,TRBJ2-6,TRBV12-3/TRBV12-4,few
CASSQEQGFGQYF,TGCGCCAGCAGCCAAGAACAGGGGTTTGGGCAGTACTTC,TRBD1,TRBJ2-7,TRBV4-1,.
CASSLDFAGYTEAFF,TGTGCCAGCAGCTTAGACTTTGCAGGGTACACTGAAGCTTTCTTT,.,TRBJ1-1,TRBV7-2,few
CASSEGEGRTYNEQFF,TGTGCCAGCAGTGAAGGGGAGGGCAGGACCTACAATGAGCAGTTCTTC,TRBD2,TRBJ2-1,TRBV2,few
CSVQGWDPHQYF,TGCAGCGTTCAAGGATGGGATCCTCACCAGTACTTC,.,TRBJ2-7,TRBV29-1,.
CASSSLGRGGLYETQYF,TGTGCCAGCAGCTCCTTAGGGAGGGGAGGGCTCTACGAGACCCAGTACTTC,TRBD2,TRBJ2-5,TRBV5-6,few
CASSITTGNEQFF,TGTGCCAGTAGTATAACCACGGGGAATGAGCAGTTCTTC,.,TRBJ2-1,TRBV19,few
CASSPDREGGQPQHF,TGTGCCAGCAGTCCCGACAGGGAGGGAGGACAGCCCCAGCATTTT,TRBD1,TRBJ1-5,TRBV7-9,.
CASSVEARGQEGYTF,TGTGCCAGCAGCGTAGAGGCCAGGGGGCAGGAGGGCTACACCTTC,TRBD1,TRBJ1-2,TRBV9,.
CASSLQAGLNTGELFF,TGTGCCAGCAGTTTACAGGCAGGGTTAAACACCGGGGAGCTGTTTTTT,.,TRBJ2-2,TRBV12-3/TRBV12-4,many
CSVEVSRWRARELFF,TGCAGCGTTGAAGTGTCGCGTTGGAGGGCCCGGGAGCTGTTTTTT,.,TRBJ2-2,TRBV29-1,few
CSASQGRDEQFF,TGCAGTGCTAGCCAGGGTCGGGATGAGCAGTTCTTC,.,TRBJ2-1,TRBV20-1,.
CASSPKLLQGAVGYTF,TGCGCCAGCAGCCCCAAACTATTACAGGGGGCTGTAGGCTACACCTTC,TRBD1,TRBJ1-2,TRBV5-1,.
CASSQANLAGGYEQYF,TGCGCCAGCAGCCAAGCCAATCTAGCGGGGGGCTACGAGCAGTACTTC,TRBD2,TRBJ2-7,TRBV4-1,few
CATSDQRGKGRETQYF,TGTGCCACCAGTGATCAAAGGGGGAAGGGTCGGGAGACCCAGTACTTC,.,TRBJ2-5,TRBV24-1,few
CSALSGTTLQETQYF,TGCAGTGCTCTCAGCGGGACGACTTTACAAGAGACCCAGTACTTC,TRBD2,TRBJ2-5,TRBV20-1,.
CASSPWGVVNSPLHF,TGTGCCAGCAGCCCTTGGGGGGTTGTCAATTCACCCCTCCACTTT,.,TRBJ1-6,TRBV12-3/TRBV12-4,few
CASSSQTSGGTYEQYF,TGTGCCAGCAGCTCGCAGACTAGCGGGGGGACCTACGAGCAGTACTTC,TRBD2,TRBJ2-7,TRBV7-6,.
CASSGGDSSTDTQYF,TGTGCCAGCAGCGGGGGGGACTCTAGCACAGATACGCAGTATTTT,TRBD2,TRBJ2-3,TRBV7-9,.
CSASLGGDVNIQYF,TGCAGTGCCAGCCTGGGGGGGGATGTTAACATTCAGTACTTC,TRBD2,TRBJ2-4,TRBV20-1,.
CASSPSWPSTDTQYF,TGTGCCAGCAGCCCCAGCTGGCCTAGCACAGATACGCAGTATTTT,.,TRBJ2-3,TRBV6-5,.
CASSQLTGGVTDTQYF,TGCGCCAGCAGCCAATTGACAGGGGGAGTAACAGATACGCAGTATTTT,TRBD1,TRBJ2-3,TRBV4-1,many
CSARGGVTGELFF,TGCAGTGCCCGAGGGGGGGTAACCGGGGAGCTGTTTTTT,.,TRBJ2-2,TRBV20-1,few
CASSQEWGIGGQYF,TGTGCCAGCAGCCAAGAATGGGGTATCGGCGGGCAGTACTTC,.,TRBJ2-7,TRBV4-2,.
CASSLDSGREAFF,TGTGCCAGCAGCTTGGACTCGGGACGAGAAGCTTTCTTT,.,TRBJ1-1,TRBV7-9,.
CASSLLGGRSREQYF,TGTGCCAGCAGTCTTCTAGGGGGCCGTTCTAGGGAGCAGTACTTC,TRBD1,TRBJ2-7,TRBV6-5,.
CASRDAGRGIYGYTF,TGTGCCAGCAGGGACGCAGGCAGGGGTATCTATGGCTACACCTTC,.,TRBJ1-2,TRBV3-1,few